Listed below are T cell receptor beta chains from one sample, sequenced in a study of T cells after yellow fever vaccination. TCRdb called the 5' RACE reads again in MiXCR, with one record for every CDR3 protein. The sample contains 500,000 to 650,000 distinct CDR3 sequences, about a sixth of which appear only once. The sample in question was PBMCs, obtained less than 6 days after the first yellow fever vaccination. The source of these receptors is a man aged 18-30 years who received the YFV17D yellow fever vaccine. Each CDR3 is given with its conserved first and last residue. A D gene is named only where the DNA matches it firmly. Size values are once, few and many counts, or a class for expanded clones, and some rows have none.

size | J | V | D | CDR3 | DNA
few | TRBJ1-1 | TRBV5-4 | NA | CASSLSAGGLGTEAFF | TGTGCCAGCAGCTTGTCTGCCGGGGGGCTCGGCACTGAAGCTTTCTTT
NA | TRBJ2-7 | TRBV5-6 | NA | CASNSDSSYEQYF | TGTGCCAGCAACTCGGACAGCTCCTACGAGCAGTACTTC
once | TRBJ2-1 | TRBV24-1 | NA | CATSDSKADSYNEQFF | TGTGCCACCAGTGACTCAAAGGCCGACTCCTACAATGAGCAGTTCTTC
NA | TRBJ2-7 | TRBV4-2 | NA | CASSQDPEGNYEQYF | TGTGCCAGCAGCCAAGATCCGGAAGGGAACTACGAGCAGTACTTC
many | TRBJ1-4 | TRBV12-3/TRBV12-4 | TRBD1 | CASSSQGATNEKLFF | TGTGCCAGCAGTTCGCAGGGGGCAACTAATGAAAAACTGTTTTTT
NA | TRBJ2-3 | TRBV29-1 | TRBD2 | CSLKLAGADTQYF | TGCAGCCTTAAACTAGCGGGGGCAGATACGCAGTATTTT
NA | TRBJ2-3 | TRBV11-2 | NA | CASSPRWRGRPPPDTQYF | TGTGCCAGCAGCCCCCGCTGGAGGGGCCGCCCCCCCCCAGATACGCAGTATTTT
few | TRBJ2-1 | TRBV4-1 | NA | CASSQLRDTRNEQFF | TGCGCCAGCAGCCAACTCCGGGACACGCGCAATGAGCAGTTCTTC
NA | TRBJ2-5 | TRBV11-2 | NA | CASSLVGGPGTQYF | TGTGCCAGCAGCTTAGTTGGTGGCCCCGGGACCCAGTACTTC
NA | TRBJ2-7 | TRBV7-2 | NA | CASSLGGTSAPYEQYF | TGTGCCAGCAGCTTAGGGGGGACATCAGCACCCTACGAGCAGTACTTC
few | TRBJ2-5 | TRBV6-4 | TRBD2 | CASSDPGLAGGETQYF | TGTGCCAGCAGTGACCCAGGACTAGCGGGGGGGGAGACCCAGTACTTC
NA | TRBJ1-1 | TRBV5-5 | NA | CASRLDIAGALTEAFF | TGTGCCAGCCGGCTAGACATTGCAGGGGCGCTCACTGAAGCTTTCTTT
few | TRBJ2-2 | TRBV7-9 | NA | CASSGDSNTGELFF | TGTGCCAGCAGCGGTGACTCGAACACCGGGGAGCTGTTTTTT
few | TRBJ1-1 | TRBV4-3 | NA | CASSQDRGQLMNTEAFF | TGCGCCAGCAGCCAAGATCGGGGGCAACTCATGAACACTGAAGCTTTCTTT
few | TRBJ1-1 | TRBV4-3 | TRBD1 | CASSQEGTGDVKAFF | TGCGCCAGCAGCCAAGAGGGGACAGGGGACGTAAAAGCTTTCTTT
few | TRBJ1-1 | TRBV20-1 | NA | CSAIASGFGTEAFF | TGCAGTGCAATAGCCTCGGGGTTCGGCACTGAAGCTTTCTTT
NA | TRBJ2-2 | TRBV28 | NA | CASSLVFGGLDTGELFF | TGTGCCAGCAGTTTAGTATTCGGGGGGCTGGACACCGGGGAGCTGTTTTTT
NA | TRBJ2-7 | TRBV27 | NA | CASSLNVFSYEQYF | TGTGCCAGCAGTTTAAATGTTTTCTCCTACGAGCAGTACTTC
NA | TRBJ2-7 | TRBV4-1 | NA | CASSEDLRSYEQYF | TGCGCCAGCTCTGAGGACTTACGGTCCTACGAGCAGTACTTC
NA | TRBJ2-1 | TRBV24-1 | TRBD2 | CATSDRGLAGGRYNEQFF | TGTGCCACCAGTGACCGAGGACTAGCGGGGGGGAGGTACAATGAGCAGTTCTTC
NA | TRBJ2-3 | TRBV4-1 | TRBD2 | CASSPGLAGGSQYF | TGCGCCAGCAGCCCAGGACTAGCGGGTGGCTCGCAGTATTTT
few | TRBJ2-3 | TRBV11-2 | NA | CASSFRPHVVGAGTDTQYF | TGTGCCAGCAGCTTCAGGCCACACGTTGTAGGAGCCGGCACAGATACGCAGTATTTT
NA | TRBJ1-5 | TRBV6-5 | NA | CASSYSSLLGNQPQHF | TGTGCCAGCAGTTACTCATCGCTTTTAGGGAATCAGCCCCAGCATTTT
NA | TRBJ2-3 | TRBV20-1 | NA | CSARGGGPRDTQYF | TGCAGTGCTAGGGGTGGGGGGCCTCGGGATACGCAGTATTTT
NA | TRBJ2-1 | TRBV5-1 | NA | CASSFGPPVEQFF | TGCGCCAGCAGCTTCGGGCCCCCCGTGGAGCAGTTCTTC
NA | TRBJ1-5 | TRBV28 | NA | CASRFFAGRGRQPQHF | TGTGCCAGCAGATTCTTTGCCGGCAGGGGCCGTCAGCCCCAGCATTTT
NA | TRBJ2-2 | TRBV27 | NA | CASSFRGVELFF | TGTGCCAGCAGTTTCAGAGGGGTGGAGCTGTTTTTT
few | TRBJ1-4 | TRBV20-1 | TRBD1 | CSASRTGNEKLFF | TGCAGTGCTAGCCGGACAGGGAATGAAAAACTGTTTTTT
NA | TRBJ2-6 | TRBV20-1 | TRBD2 | CSAAAGGTGANVLTF | TGCAGTGCCGCTGCGGGGGGCACTGGGGCCAACGTCCTGACTTTC
few | TRBJ2-2 | TRBV6-2/TRBV6-3 | TRBD1 | CASKQTRTGENTGELFF | TGTGCCAGCAAACAGACGAGGACAGGGGAGAACACCGGGGAGCTGTTTTTT
NA | TRBJ2-2 | TRBV7-2 | TRBD2 | CASSRGGAVGELFF | TGTGCCAGCAGCCGCGGGGGGGCCGTAGGGGAGCTGTTTTTT
few | TRBJ2-1 | TRBV4-3 | NA | CASSQGSSRYEQFF | TGCGCCAGCAGCCAAGGGTCCAGCAGGTATGAGCAGTTCTTC
NA | TRBJ2-4 | TRBV28 | NA | CASSLRKDIQYF | TGTGCCAGCAGTTTGAGAAAGGACATTCAGTACTTC
many | TRBJ2-7 | TRBV5-1 | TRBD1 | CASSLGPGTGNEQYF | TGCGCCAGCAGCTTGGGCCCCGGGACAGGCAACGAGCAGTACTTC
NA | TRBJ2-3 | TRBV4-2 | NA | CASSQEWTGGQGADTQYF | TGTGCCAGCAGCCAAGAATGGACGGGGGGGCAGGGGGCAGATACGCAGTATTTT
NA | TRBJ1-1 | TRBV18 | TRBD1 | CASSPPRQGGTAFF | TGTGCCAGCTCACCACCCCGACAGGGGGGCACGGCTTTCTTT
NA | TRBJ1-5 | TRBV10-3 | NA | CAISGVGGNQPQHF | TGTGCCATAAGTGGGGTAGGGGGCAATCAGCCCCAGCATTTT
NA | TRBJ2-3 | TRBV7-8 | NA | CASSLGVTGGGTDMQYF | TGTGCCAGCAGCTTAGGTGTGACGGGGGGCGGCACAGATATGCAGTATTTT
NA | TRBJ2-3 | TRBV7-2 | NA | CASSSHSADTQYF | TGTGCCAGCAGCTCCCATAGTGCAGATACGCAGTATTTT
NA | TRBJ1-3 | TRBV18 | NA | CASSPSADTIYF | TGTGCCAGCTCACCATCGGCTGACACCATATATTTT
NA | TRBJ2-5 | TRBV28 | NA | CASTPPGLETQYF | TGTGCCAGCACTCCCCCGGGCTTGGAGACCCAGTACTTC
few | TRBJ2-1 | TRBV20-1 | TRBD1 | CSARANPGTGTYNEQFF | TGCAGTGCTAGAGCTAACCCAGGGACAGGCACCTACAATGAGCAGTTCTTC
NA | TRBJ2-2 | TRBV10-3 | NA | CAIQPGGYTGELFF | TGTGCCATCCAGCCGGGGGGCTACACCGGGGAGCTGTTTTTT
NA | TRBJ2-2 | TRBV27 | NA | CASTLWGAGTGELFF | TGTGCCAGCACCCTATGGGGCGCCGGTACCGGGGAGCTGTTTTTT
NA | TRBJ2-3 | TRBV11-2 | TRBD2 | CASSPASGGGDTQYF | TGTGCCAGCAGCCCAGCTAGCGGGGGGGGAGATACGCAGTATTTT
NA | TRBJ1-5 | TRBV28 | TRBD1 | CASRLIARGRNQPQHF | TGTGCCAGCAGATTAATCGCCAGGGGGAGGAATCAGCCCCAGCATTTT
NA | TRBJ2-5 | TRBV6-5 | NA | CASSWTANSRETQYF | TGTGCCAGCAGTTGGACAGCGAATAGCCGAGAGACCCAGTACTTC
NA | TRBJ2-1 | TRBV4-1 | NA | CASSQWALYNEQFF | TGCGCCAGCAGCCAATGGGCCCTCTACAATGAGCAGTTCTTC
NA | TRBJ2-2 | TRBV4-1 | NA | CASSQVPRSLKGELFF | TGCGCCAGCAGCCAAGTCCCCAGATCTCTCAAAGGGGAGCTGTTTTTT
NA | TRBJ2-7 | TRBV27 | NA | CASSSPGDLYEQYF | TGTGCCAGCAGTTCGCCGGGGGACCTCTACGAGCAGTACTTC